This T cell receptor (beta chain) was found in a study of OX40 agonist ivuxolimab in advanced cancers. Study-level background: Of the participants, about 40% had some prior anti-PD-1, anti-PD-L1 or anti-CTLA-4 therapy, which was allowed. There were three patients with partial responses, one having hepatocellular carcinoma and two cutaneous melanoma. General study findings and limits: In the 0.1 to 3.0 mg/kg range, CD4+ and CD8+ blood T cells had expanded clonally by week 6.

Assay used: immunoSEQ multiplex PCR; TCRdb lists only in-frame clones, some missing. The table includes tens of thousands of clones, around nine tenths detected once. Concerning this clone itself: Its antigen is unidentified.

Germline lookup yields CDR1 SGHRS and CDR2 YFSETQ. The CDR3 spans 18 residues. Between the trimmed V and J ends, which lost 7 bases and 0 bases, there was a span of 25 bases. The cohort excluded patients with autoimmune disease history or systemic immunosuppression. The chain is built from TRBV5-1 and TRBJ1-1; D may be TRBD1 (5 bases). Sequencing was performed on CD4+ or CD8+ T cells sorted from blood, taken in a trial of the OX40 agonist ivuxolimab. This receptor was identified in an adult with an advanced solid tumor such as melanoma, head and neck, liver or kidney cancer. For the CDR3, the DNA is TGCGCCAGCGGACCGTCCCGGGGCCTAGGGCCGGTGAACACTGAAGCTTTCTTT. Translating it yields CASGPSRGLGPVNTEAFF.